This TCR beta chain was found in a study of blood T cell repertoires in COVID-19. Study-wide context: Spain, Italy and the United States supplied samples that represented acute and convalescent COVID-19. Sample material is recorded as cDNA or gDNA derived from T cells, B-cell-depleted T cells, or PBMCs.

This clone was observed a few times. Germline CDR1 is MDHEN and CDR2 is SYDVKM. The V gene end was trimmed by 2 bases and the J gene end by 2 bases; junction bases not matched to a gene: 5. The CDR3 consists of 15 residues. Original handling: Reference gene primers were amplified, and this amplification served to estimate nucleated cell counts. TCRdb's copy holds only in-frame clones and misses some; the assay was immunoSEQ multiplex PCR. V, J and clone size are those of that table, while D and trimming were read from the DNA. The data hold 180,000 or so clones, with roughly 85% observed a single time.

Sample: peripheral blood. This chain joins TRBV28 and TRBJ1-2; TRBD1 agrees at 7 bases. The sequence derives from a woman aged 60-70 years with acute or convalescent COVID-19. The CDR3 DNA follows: TGTGCCAGCAGTTTAAGGGACAGACCAAACTATGGCTACACCTTC. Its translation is CASSLRDRPNYGYTF.